This section outlines one T cell receptor beta chain sequence together with its context. The target antigen is unknown. TCRdb itself ran the 5' RACE reads through MiXCR, one entry per CDR3 protein. The sample records hundreds of thousands of distinct CDR3 sequences, about 10% being singletons. This sample was included in a study of CD8 T cells in ankylosing spondylitis. Study-wide results and limits: Characteristic of ankylosing spondylitis blood, it appeared, was a TCR beta motif comprising eight highly homologous variants. Earlier literature documents some of the motif variants in reactive arthritis synovial fluid and blood.

The CDR3 contains 15 residues. Germline CDR1 is LGHNA and CDR2 is YSLEER. The V end lost 4 bases, the J end lost 1 base, and 10 bases lay between the germline ends. The chain is built from TRBV4-3 and TRBJ2-2; D unclear. The receptor comes from a male donor with ankylosing spondylitis. Specimen: blood, either unsorted or a sorted T cell fraction (not recorded which). DNA of the CDR3: TGCGCCAGCAGCCCATTGGGGATGAACACCGGGGAGCTGTTTTTT. Its protein product is CASSPLGMNTGELFF.